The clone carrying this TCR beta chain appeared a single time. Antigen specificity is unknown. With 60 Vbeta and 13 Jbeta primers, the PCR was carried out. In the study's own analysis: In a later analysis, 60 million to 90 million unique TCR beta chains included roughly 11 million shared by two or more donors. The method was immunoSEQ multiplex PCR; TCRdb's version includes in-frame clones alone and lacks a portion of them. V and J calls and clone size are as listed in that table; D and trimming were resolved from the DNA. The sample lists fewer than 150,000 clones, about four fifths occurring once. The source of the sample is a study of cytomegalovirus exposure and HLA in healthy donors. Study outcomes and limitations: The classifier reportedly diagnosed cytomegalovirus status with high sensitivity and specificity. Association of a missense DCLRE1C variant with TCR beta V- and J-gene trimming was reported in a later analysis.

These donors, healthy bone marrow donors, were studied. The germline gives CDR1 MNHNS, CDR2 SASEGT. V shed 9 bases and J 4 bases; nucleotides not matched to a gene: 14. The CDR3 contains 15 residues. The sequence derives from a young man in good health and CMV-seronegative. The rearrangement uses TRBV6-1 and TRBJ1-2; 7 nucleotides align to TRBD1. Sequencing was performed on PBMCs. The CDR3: CASCFSQGELYGYTF. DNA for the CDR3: TGTGCCAGTTGTTTTAGTCAGGGGGAGCTCTATGGCTACACCTTC.